This entry features one TCR beta chain sequence. The antigen remains unidentified. Repertoires were generated with immunoSEQ multiplex PCR, while TCRdb's copy carries only in-frame clones and drops some. Of about 120,000 clones listed, 88% are singletons. This record belongs to a study of T cell responses to AZD1222 COVID-19 vaccine. Study-level findings and limits: Clonal diversity was possibly underestimated; the donors were predominantly white British and more often female. The reported proportion of spike-specific TCRs targeting unmutated variant regions was nearly half. None of the repertoires were sampled until the peak T cell response had passed. Mapped onto spike, vaccine-associated CD4 TCRs spanned it and were dominant at 160-218 and 743-854.

Unmatched junction bases numbered 13, after V lost 6 bases and J lost 8 bases. The CDR3 totals 16 residues. The germline V gene has CDR1 MDHEN and CDR2 SYDVKM. The TCR sequence derives from an adult who received the AZD1222 COVID-19 vaccine. The chain has TRBV28 and TRBJ1-2; 12 bases fit TRBD1. The starting material was peripheral blood, obtained 28 days after the second AZD1222 dose. CDR3 sequence: CASRLGQGAAIKGYTF. CDR3 nucleotides: TGTGCCAGCAGACTGGGACAGGGGGCGGCGATTAAAGGCTACACCTTC.